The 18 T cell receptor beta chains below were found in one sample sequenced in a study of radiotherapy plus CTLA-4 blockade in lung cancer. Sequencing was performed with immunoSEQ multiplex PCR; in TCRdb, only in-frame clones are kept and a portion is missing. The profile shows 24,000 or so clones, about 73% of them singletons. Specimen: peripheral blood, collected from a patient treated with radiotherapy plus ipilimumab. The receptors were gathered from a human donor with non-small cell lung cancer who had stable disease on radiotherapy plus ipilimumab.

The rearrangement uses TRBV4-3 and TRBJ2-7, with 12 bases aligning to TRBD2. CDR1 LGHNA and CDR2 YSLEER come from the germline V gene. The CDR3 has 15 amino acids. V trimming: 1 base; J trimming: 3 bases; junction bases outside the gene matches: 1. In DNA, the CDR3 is TGCGCCAGCAGCCAAGCTAGCGGGGGGGGCTACGAGCAGTACTTC. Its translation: CASSQASGGGYEQYF.

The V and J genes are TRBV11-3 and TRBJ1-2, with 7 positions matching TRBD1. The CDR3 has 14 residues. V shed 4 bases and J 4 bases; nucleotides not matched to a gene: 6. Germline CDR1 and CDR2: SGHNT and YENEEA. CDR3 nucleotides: TGTGCCAGCAGCTCCCTCAGGGGGATCTATGGCTACACCTTC. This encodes CASSSLRGIYGYTF.

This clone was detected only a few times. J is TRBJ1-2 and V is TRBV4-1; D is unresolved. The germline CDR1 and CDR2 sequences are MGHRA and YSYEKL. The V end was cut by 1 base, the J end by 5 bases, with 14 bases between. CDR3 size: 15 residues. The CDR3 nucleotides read TGCGCCAGCAGCCAAGCGGTCCTATTCCCATATGGCTACACCTTC. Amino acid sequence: CASSQAVLFPYGYTF.

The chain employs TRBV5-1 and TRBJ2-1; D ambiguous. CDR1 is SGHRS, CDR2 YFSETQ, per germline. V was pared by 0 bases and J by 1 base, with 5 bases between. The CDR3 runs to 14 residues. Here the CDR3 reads CASSLAESYNEQFF. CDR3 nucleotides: TGCGCCAGCAGCTTGGCCGAATCCTACAATGAGCAGTTCTTC.

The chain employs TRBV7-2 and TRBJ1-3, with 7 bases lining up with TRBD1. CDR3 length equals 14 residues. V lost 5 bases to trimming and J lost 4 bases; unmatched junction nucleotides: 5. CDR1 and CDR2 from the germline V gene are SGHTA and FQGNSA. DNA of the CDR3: TGTGCCAGCAGCCCATCGACAGGGGGAAACACCATATATTTT. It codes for CASSPSTGGNTIYF.

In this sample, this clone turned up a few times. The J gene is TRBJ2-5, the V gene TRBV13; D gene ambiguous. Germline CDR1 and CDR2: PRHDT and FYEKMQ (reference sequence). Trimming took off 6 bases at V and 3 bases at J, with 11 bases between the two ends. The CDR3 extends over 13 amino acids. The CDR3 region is CASRRVNEETQYF. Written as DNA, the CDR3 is TGTGCCAGCAGGCGTGTTAATGAAGAGACCCAGTACTTC.

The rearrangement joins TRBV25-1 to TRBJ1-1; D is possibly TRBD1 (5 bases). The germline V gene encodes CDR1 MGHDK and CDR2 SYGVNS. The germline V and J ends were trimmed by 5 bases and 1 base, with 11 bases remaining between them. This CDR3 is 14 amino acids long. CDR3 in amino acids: CASSRYGANTEAFF. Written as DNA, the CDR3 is TGTGCCAGCAGTAGATATGGGGCGAACACTGAAGCTTTCTTT.

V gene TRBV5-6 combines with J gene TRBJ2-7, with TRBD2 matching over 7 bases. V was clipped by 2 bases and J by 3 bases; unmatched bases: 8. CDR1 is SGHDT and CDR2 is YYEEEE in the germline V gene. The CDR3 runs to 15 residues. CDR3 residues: CASSLGVAGGYEQYF. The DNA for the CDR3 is TGTGCCAGCAGCTTAGGAGTAGCGGGCGGCTACGAGCAGTACTTC.

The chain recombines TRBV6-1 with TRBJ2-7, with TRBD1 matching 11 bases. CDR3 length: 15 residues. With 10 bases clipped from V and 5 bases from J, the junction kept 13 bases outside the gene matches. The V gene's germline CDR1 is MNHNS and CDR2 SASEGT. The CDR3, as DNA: TGTGCCACCTCAGATAGGACAGGGGGCTTGAACGAGCAGTACTTC. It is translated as CATSDRTGGLNEQYF.

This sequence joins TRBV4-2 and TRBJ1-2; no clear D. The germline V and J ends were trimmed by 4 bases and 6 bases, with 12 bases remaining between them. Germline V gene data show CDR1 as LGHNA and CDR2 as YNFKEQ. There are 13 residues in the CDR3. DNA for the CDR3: TGTGCCAGCAGCCCGAGAGGAGGGAATGGCTACACCTTC. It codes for CASSPRGGNGYTF.

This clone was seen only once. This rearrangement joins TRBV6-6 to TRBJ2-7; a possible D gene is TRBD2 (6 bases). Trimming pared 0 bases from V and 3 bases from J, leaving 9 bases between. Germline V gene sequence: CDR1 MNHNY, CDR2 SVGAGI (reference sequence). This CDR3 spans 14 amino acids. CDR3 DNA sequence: TGTGCCAGCAGTTACTCTGGACTAAACTACGAGCAGTACTTC. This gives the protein CASSYSGLNYEQYF.

CDR3 nucleotides: TGTGCCAGCAGTTTATTGACACAAGAGACCCAGTACTTC. Translating gives CASSLLTQETQYF. This chain joins TRBV27 and TRBJ2-5, with D unresolved. Per the germline V gene, CDR1 is MNHEY and CDR2 is SMNVEV (reference sequence). This CDR3 has 13 residues. V lost 1 base to trimming and J lost 2 bases, with 5 bases between them.

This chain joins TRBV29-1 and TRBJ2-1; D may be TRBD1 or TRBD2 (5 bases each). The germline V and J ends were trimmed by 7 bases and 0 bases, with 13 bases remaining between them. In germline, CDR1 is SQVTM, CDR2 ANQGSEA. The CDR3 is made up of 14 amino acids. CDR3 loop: CSDEGKRSYNEQFF. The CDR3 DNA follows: TGCAGCGACGAGGGGAAACGCTCCTACAATGAGCAGTTCTTC.

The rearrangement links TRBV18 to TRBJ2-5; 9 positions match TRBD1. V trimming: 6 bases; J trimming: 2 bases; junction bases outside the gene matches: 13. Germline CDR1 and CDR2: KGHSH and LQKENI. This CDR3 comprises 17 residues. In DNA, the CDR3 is TGTGCCAGCTCCCGATCGAGGACAGGGGAGGTTCAAGAGACCCAGTACTTC. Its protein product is CASSRSRTGEVQETQYF.

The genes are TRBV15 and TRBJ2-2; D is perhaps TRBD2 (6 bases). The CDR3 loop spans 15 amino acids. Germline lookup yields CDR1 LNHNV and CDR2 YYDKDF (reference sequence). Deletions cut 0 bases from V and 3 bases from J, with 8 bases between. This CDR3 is CATSREGLHTGELFF. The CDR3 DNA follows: TGTGCCACCAGCAGAGAGGGACTCCACACCGGGGAGCTGTTTTTT.

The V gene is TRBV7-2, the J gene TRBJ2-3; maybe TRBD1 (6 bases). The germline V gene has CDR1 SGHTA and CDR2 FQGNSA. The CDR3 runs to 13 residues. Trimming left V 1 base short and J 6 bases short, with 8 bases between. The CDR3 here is CASSLGGRDTQYF. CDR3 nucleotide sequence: TGTGCCAGCAGCTTAGGGGGGCGGGATACGCAGTATTTT.

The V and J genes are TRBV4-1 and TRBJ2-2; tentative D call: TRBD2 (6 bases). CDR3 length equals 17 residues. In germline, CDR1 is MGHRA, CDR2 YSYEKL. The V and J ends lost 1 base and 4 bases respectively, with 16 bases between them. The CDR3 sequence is CASSQALRRDPTGELFF. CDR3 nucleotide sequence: TGCGCCAGCAGCCAAGCGTTACGGCGGGACCCCACCGGGGAGCTGTTTTTT.

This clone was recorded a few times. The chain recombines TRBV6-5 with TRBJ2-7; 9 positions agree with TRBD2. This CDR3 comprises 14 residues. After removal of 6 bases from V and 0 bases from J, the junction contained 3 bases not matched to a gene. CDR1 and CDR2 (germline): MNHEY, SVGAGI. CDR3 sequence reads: CASRASGTSYEQYF. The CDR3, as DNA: TGTGCCAGCAGAGCTAGCGGGACCTCCTACGAGCAGTACTTC.